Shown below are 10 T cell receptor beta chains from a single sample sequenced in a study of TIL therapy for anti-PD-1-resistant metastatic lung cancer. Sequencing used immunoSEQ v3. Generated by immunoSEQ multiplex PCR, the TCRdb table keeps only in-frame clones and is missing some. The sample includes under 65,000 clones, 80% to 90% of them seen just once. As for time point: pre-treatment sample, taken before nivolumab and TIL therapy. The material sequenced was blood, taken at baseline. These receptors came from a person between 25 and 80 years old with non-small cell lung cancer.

The CDR3 bases are TGCGCCAGCAGCCAAGAAGAACTCGACACCGGGGAGCTGTTTTTT. This gives the protein CASSQEELDTGELFF. The chain carries TRBV4-1 and TRBJ2-2; unclear D gene. Looked up from germline, CDR1 is MGHRA and CDR2 is YSYEKL. Trimming took 0 bases from V and 3 from J, leaving 8 bases between them. The CDR3 runs 15 residues.

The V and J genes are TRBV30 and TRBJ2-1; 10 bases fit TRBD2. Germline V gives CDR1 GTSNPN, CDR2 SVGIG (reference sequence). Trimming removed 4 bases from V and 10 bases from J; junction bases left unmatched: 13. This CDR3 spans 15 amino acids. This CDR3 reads CAWKEREGLAREQFF. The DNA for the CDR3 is TGTGCCTGGAAGGAGCGGGAGGGCCTTGCCAGGGAGCAGTTCTTC. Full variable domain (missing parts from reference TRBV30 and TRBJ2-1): SQTIHQWPATLVQPVGSPLSLECTVEGTSNPNLYWYRQAAGRGLQLLFYSVGIGQISSEVPQNLSASRPQDRQFILSSKKLLLSDSGFYLCAWKEREGLAREQFFGPGTRLTVL.

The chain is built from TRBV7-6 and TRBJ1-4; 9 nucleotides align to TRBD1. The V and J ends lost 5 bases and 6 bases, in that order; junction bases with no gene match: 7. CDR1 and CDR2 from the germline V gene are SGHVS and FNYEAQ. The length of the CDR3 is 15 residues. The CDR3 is CASSVNRGRDEKLFF. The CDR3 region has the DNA TGTGCCAGCAGCGTAAACAGGGGGCGTGATGAAAAACTGTTTTTT.

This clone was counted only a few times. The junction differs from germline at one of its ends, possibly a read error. The CDR3 protein is CASSPAHPGTGELFF. CDR3 DNA: TGTGCTAGCAGCCCTGCGCATCCGGGCACCGGGGAGCTGTTTTTT. V and J are TRBV7-7 and TRBJ2-2; D unresolved. This CDR3 has 15 amino acids. The germline V gene encodes CDR1 SSHAT and CDR2 FNYEAQ (reference sequence).

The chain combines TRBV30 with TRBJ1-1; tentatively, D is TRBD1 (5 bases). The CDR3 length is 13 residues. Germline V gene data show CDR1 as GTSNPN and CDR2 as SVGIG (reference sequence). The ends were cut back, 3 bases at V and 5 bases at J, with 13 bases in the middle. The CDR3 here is CAWRPQGFTEAFF. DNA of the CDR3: TGTGCCTGGAGGCCGCAGGGATTTACTGAAGCTTTCTTT.

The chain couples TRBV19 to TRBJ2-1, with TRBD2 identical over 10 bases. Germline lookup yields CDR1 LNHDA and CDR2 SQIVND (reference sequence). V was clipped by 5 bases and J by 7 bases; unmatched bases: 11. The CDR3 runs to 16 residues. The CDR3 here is CASSPVSGGAWNEQFF. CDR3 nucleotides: TGTGCCAGTAGTCCAGTAAGCGGGGGGGCCTGGAATGAGCAGTTCTTC.

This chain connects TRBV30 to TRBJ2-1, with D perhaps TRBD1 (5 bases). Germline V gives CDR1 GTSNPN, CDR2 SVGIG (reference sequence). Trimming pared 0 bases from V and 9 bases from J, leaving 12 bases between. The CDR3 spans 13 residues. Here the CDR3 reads CAWSVLRAGEQFF. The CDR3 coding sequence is TGTGCCTGGAGTGTACTCAGGGCAGGTGAGCAGTTCTTC.

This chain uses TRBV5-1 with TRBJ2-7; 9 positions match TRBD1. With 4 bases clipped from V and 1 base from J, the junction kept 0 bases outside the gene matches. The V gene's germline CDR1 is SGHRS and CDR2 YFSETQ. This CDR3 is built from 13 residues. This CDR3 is CASSDRGSYEQYF. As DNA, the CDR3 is TGCGCCAGCAGCGACAGGGGGTCCTACGAGCAGTACTTC.

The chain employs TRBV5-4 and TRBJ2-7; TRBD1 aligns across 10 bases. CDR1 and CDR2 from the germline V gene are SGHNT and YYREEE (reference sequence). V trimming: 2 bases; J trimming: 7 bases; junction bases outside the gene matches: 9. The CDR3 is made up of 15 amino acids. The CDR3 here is CASSFGGTGAGEQYF. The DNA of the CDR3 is TGTGCCAGCAGCTTTGGTGGGACAGGGGCAGGGGAGCAGTACTTC.

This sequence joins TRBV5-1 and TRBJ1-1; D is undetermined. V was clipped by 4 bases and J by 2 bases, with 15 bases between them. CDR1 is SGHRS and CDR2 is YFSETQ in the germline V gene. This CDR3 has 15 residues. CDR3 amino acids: CASSGPGSLNTEAFF. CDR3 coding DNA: TGCGCCAGCAGCGGCCCTGGATCCCTAAACACTGAAGCTTTCTTT.